This T cell receptor (beta chain) was identified during a study of OX40 agonist ivuxolimab in advanced cancers. For the study at large: Among those enrolled, mean age was about 63 years (range roughly 20 to 80) and about 79% were male. Study outcomes and limitations: Within 6 weeks, CD4+ and CD8+ blood T cells expanded clonally at 0.1 to 3.0 mg/kg.

Points on this clone: Its antigen is currently unknown.

Deletions cut 5 bases from V and 7 bases from J, with 11 bases between. This CDR3 has 12 residues. Germline V gene data show CDR1 as SGHTA and CDR2 as FQGNSA. The data were produced by immunoSEQ multiplex PCR, yet TCRdb's version contains in-frame clones alone and is incomplete. Here the sample spans about 28,000 clones, about 90% being singletons. The specimen was CD4+ or CD8+ T cells sorted from blood, collected in a trial of the OX40 agonist ivuxolimab. The receptor's source is an adult with an advanced solid tumor such as melanoma, head and neck, liver or kidney cancer. The rearrangement links TRBV7-2 to TRBJ1-2, with D uncertain. The chain's CDR3 is CASSPRTTGYTF. The CDR3 DNA reads TGTGCCAGCAGCCCGAGGACTACTGGCTACACCTTC.